Listed here are 31 T cell receptor beta chains from one sample, sequenced in a study of T cell responses to AZD1222 COVID-19 vaccine. Using immunoSEQ multiplex PCR, the repertoire was profiled, and TCRdb retains in-frame clones only, with some absent. The repertoire holds fewer than 50,000 clones, roughly 78% seen once, with about 20% in the top ten. Sequenced material: peripheral blood, taken 28 days after the second dose of the MenACWY control vaccine. These receptors were taken from an adult who received the MenACWY meningococcal vaccine as a control.

The chain links TRBV5-1 to TRBJ1-2; maybe TRBD1 (5 bases). V lost 2 bases and J lost 8, with 13 bases in between. Germline lookup yields CDR1 SGHRS and CDR2 YFSETQ. The CDR3 extends over 13 amino acids. For the CDR3, the DNA is TGCGCCAGCAGCTTAGATTCAGGGAGCGGCTACACCTTC. Amino acid sequence: CASSLDSGSGYTF.

This clone came up a few times. The V and J genes are TRBV4-1 and TRBJ1-2; D unclear. CDR3 length: 14 amino acids. V lost 0 bases to trimming and J lost 3 bases, with 8 bases between them. CDR1 is MGHRA, CDR2 YSYEKL, per germline. In DNA, the CDR3 is TGCGCCAGCAGCCAAGATCCACAGTACTATGGCTACACCTTC. It translates to CASSQDPQYYGYTF.

CDR3 residues: CASSLGAGGTTDTQYF. As DNA, the CDR3 is TGCGCCAGCAGCTTAGGGGCAGGGGGGACCACAGATACGCAGTATTTT. V is TRBV5-1 and J is TRBJ2-3, with TRBD1 as a possible D gene (7 bases). Germline CDR1 and CDR2: SGHRS and YFSETQ. The CDR3 length is 16 residues. The V gene lost 2 bases and the J gene lost 2 bases, with 15 bases spanning the gap.

The rearrangement links TRBV3-1 (or the pseudogene TRBV3-2) to TRBJ2-7, with D hard to call. The CDR3 runs 15 residues. Germline CDR1 LGHDT, CDR2 YNNKEL (reference sequence). Trimming removed 2 bases from V and 1 base from J, with 12 bases in between. CDR3 protein: CASSQTPRISYEQYF. The CDR3 nucleotides are TGTGCCAGCAGCCAAACCCCTAGGATTTCCTACGAGCAGTACTTC.

The rearrangement uses TRBV7-8 and TRBJ1-2, with 7 bases identical to TRBD1. With V trimmed by 5 bases and J by 0 bases, 3 bases remained unmatched. CDR1 and CDR2 from the germline V gene are SGHVS and FQNEAQ. The CDR3 loop spans 14 amino acids. The CDR3 sequence is CASSLGQPNYGYTF. CDR3 DNA sequence: TGTGCCAGCAGCCTGGGACAGCCTAACTATGGCTACACCTTC.

The V gene is TRBV28, the J gene TRBJ1-1; a weak D match, TRBD1 (5 bases). The CDR3 is made up of 17 amino acids. V lost 2 bases and J lost 1, with 17 bases in between. Germline assignment: CDR1 MDHEN and CDR2 SYDVKM. CDR3 amino acids: CASSLSAWGSRNTEAFF. The DNA for the CDR3 is TGTGCCAGCAGTTTAAGTGCATGGGGGTCGAGGAACACTGAAGCTTTCTTT.

By share of the sample, this clone is medium-sized. The CDR3 DNA follows: TGTGCCAGCAGTTATGAGCGCGGAGATACGCAGTATTTT. Protein: CASSYERGDTQYF. This sequence joins TRBV6-5 and TRBJ2-3; D is unclear. The germline V gene has CDR1 MNHEY and CDR2 SVGAGI. Trimming cost V 3 bases and J 5 bases, with 9 bases left between them. The CDR3 runs to 13 residues.

This clone was detected a few times. V usage is TRBV29-1 and J usage is TRBJ1-1; D is uncertain. Germline CDR1 is SQVTM and CDR2 is ANQGSEA. V was trimmed by 3 bases and J by 6 bases, leaving 17 bases between them. This CDR3 region has 14 residues. CDR3: CSVEQRRVAAEAFF. As DNA, the CDR3 is TGCAGCGTTGAGCAGAGAAGGGTAGCCGCTGAAGCTTTCTTT.

This clone showed up just a few times. This chain uses TRBV12-3 or TRBV12-4 with TRBJ1-2; D uncertain. This CDR3 is built from 13 residues. Trimming removed 3 bases at V and 0 bases at J, with 5 bases between. The CDR3 region has the DNA TGTGCCAGCAGTTTGTTTGCTAACTATGGCTACACCTTC. This gives the protein CASSLFANYGYTF.

The table lists this clone with a count of one. The chain recombines TRBV28 with TRBJ2-4; D not resolved. CDR1 is MDHEN and CDR2 is SYDVKM in the germline V gene. This CDR3 has 13 amino acids. V gave up 3 bases and J gave up 6 bases, with 9 bases separating them. The CDR3 bases are TGTGCCAGCAGTTTTGGCAGAGGAAACATTCAGTACTTC. Residues: CASSFGRGNIQYF.

The chain recombines TRBV28 with TRBJ2-7, with D possibly being TRBD2 (6 bases). Germline loops: CDR1 MDHEN, CDR2 SYDVKM. The CDR3 has 13 residues. V lost 3 bases and J lost 5, with 11 bases in between. The CDR3 DNA reads as TGTGCCAGCAGTTTCGGAGGGGCCCACGAGCAGTACGTC. It codes for CASSFGGAHEQYV.

The chain recombines TRBV28 with TRBJ2-7, with D possibly being TRBD2 (6 bases). In germline, CDR1 is MDHEN, CDR2 SYDVKM. Deletions cut 6 bases from V and 0 bases from J, with 18 bases between. This CDR3 has 16 amino acids. CDR3 nucleotides: TGTGCCAGCAGCCAAACGGGACTGAGAAGCTCCTACGAGCAGTACTTC. Its protein product is CASSQTGLRSSYEQYF.

CDR3 DNA: TGTGCCTCAGTTTACGGGCGAAACTATGGCTACACCTTC. Translation: CASVYGRNYGYTF. This chain links TRBV12-3 or TRBV12-4 with TRBJ1-2, with no clear D. CDR3 size: 13 residues. V was clipped by 11 bases and J by 2 bases, with 15 bases between them.

This CDR3 is CASSPVLGGGLVSNTEAFF. CDR3 sequence (DNA): TGTGCCAGCAGCCCCGTCCTGGGGGGGGGATTGGTTTCGAACACTGAAGCTTTCTTT. The chain combines TRBV11-2 with TRBJ1-1; a possible D gene is TRBD1 (5 bases). Per germline, CDR1 SGHAT and CDR2 FQNNGV. The CDR3 loop spans 19 amino acids. V lost 5 bases and J lost 1, with 26 bases in between.

This clone was found a few times. The rearrangement joins TRBV6-4 to TRBJ1-2; D not resolved. Trimming cost V 0 bases and J 7 bases, with 12 bases left between them. The CDR3 has 14 residues. The germline V gene encodes CDR1 MRHNA and CDR2 SNTAGT. The CDR3 DNA is TGTGCCAGCAGTGACTCAGTGTCGGCTAGTGGCTACACCTTC. This encodes CASSDSVSASGYTF.

The chain links TRBV30 to TRBJ2-3; 9 bases map to TRBD1. This CDR3 has 15 residues. With V trimmed by 5 bases and J by 3 bases, 9 bases remained unmatched. From germline, CDR1 is GTSNPN and CDR2 SVGIG (reference sequence). In DNA form, the CDR3 reads TGTGCCTGGTACTACCGGGACAGGGATACAGATACGCAGTATTTT. Its translation: CAWYYRDRDTDTQYF.

The chain carries TRBV28 and TRBJ1-6; D gene uncertain. This CDR3 is built from 15 residues. V was shortened by 5 bases and J by 9 bases, with 17 bases between the two germline ends. Germline CDR1 and CDR2: MDHEN and SYDVKM. The DNA of the CDR3 is TGTGCCAGCAGTACCATAAGGGAGCTAGGTTCACCCCTCCACTTT. Protein sequence: CASSTIRELGSPLHF.

The V and J genes are TRBV7-2 and TRBJ1-6; weak D call: TRBD1 (5 bases). V lost 2 bases and J 4 bases, leaving 9 bases between the germline ends. The germline gives CDR1 SGHTA, CDR2 FQGNSA. The CDR3 runs to 15 residues. The CDR3 is CASSLLGLYNSPLHF. The CDR3 DNA reads TGTGCCAGCAGCTTATTGGGGCTGTATAATTCACCCCTCCACTTT.

V gene TRBV27 combines with J gene TRBJ2-1; D gene uncertain. Germline lookup yields CDR1 MNHEY and CDR2 SMNVEV (reference sequence). V was trimmed by 0 bases and J by 0 bases, leaving 9 bases between them. CDR3 size: 16 residues. DNA of the CDR3: TGTGCCAGCAGTTTATCGTTCCAAAGCTCCTACAATGAGCAGTTCTTC. Translated: CASSLSFQSSYNEQFF.

The V and J genes are TRBV11-2 and TRBJ2-2, with D perhaps matching TRBD2 (6 bases). Trimming removed 8 bases at V and 5 bases at J, with 21 bases between. Germline V gene data show CDR1 as SGHAT and CDR2 as FQNNGV. The length of the CDR3 is 16 residues. CDR3 loop: CASLSSDGGRTGELFF. CDR3 coding DNA: TGTGCCAGCCTCTCGTCGGACGGGGGAAGGACCGGGGAGCTGTTTTTT.

In nucleotides, the CDR3 is TGTGCCAGCAGCTTAGGACGCCAAAGAACTGGAAACACCATATATTTT. The encoded protein is CASSLGRQRTGNTIYF. The V call is TRBV5-4, the J call TRBJ1-3; the D is unclear. Between the trimmed V and J ends, which lost 2 bases and 2 bases, there was a span of 14 bases. Germline V gene lookup returns CDR1 SGHNT and CDR2 YYREEE (reference sequence). This CDR3 has 16 amino acids. The full variable domain, rest sourced from reference TRBV5-4 and TRBJ1-3, is ETGVTQSPTHLIKTRGQQVTLRCSSQSGHNTVSWYQQALGQGPQFIFQYYREEENGRGNFPPRFSGLQFPNYSSELNVNALELDDSALYLCASSLGRQRTGNTIYFGEGSWLTVV.

The V call is TRBV19, the J call TRBJ2-1, with 14 bases identical to TRBD2. CDR3 length equals 14 residues. CDR1 and CDR2 from the germline V gene are LNHDA and SQIVND (reference sequence). The junction had 3 bases not matched to a gene; V was cut back by 7 bases and J by 7 bases. CDR3 amino acids: CASTGTSGSNEQFF. The CDR3 nucleotides read TGTGCCAGTACTGGGACTAGCGGGAGTAATGAGCAGTTCTTC. Drawing the rest from reference TRBV19 and TRBJ2-1, the complete variable domain is DGGITQSPKYLFRKEGQNVTLSCEQNLNHDAMYWYRQDPGQGLRLIYYSQIVNDFQKGDIAEGYSVSREKKESFPLTVTSAQKNPTAFYLCASTGTSGSNEQFFGPGTRLTVL.

V and J are TRBV3-1 (or the pseudogene TRBV3-2) and TRBJ2-3; D might be TRBD2 (5 bases). CDR1 is LGHDT, CDR2 YNNKEL, per germline (reference sequence). The CDR3 runs 14 residues. V shed 5 bases and J shed 5 bases, with 14 bases lying between them. For the CDR3, the DNA is TGTGCCAGCAGCTACCTCACGGCGGGAGATACGCAGTATTTT. Translation: CASSYLTAGDTQYF.

CDR3 nucleotide sequence: TGTGCCAGCAGTGGAGACATGGACGGCGAAAAACTGTTTTTT. This gives the protein CASSGDMDGEKLFF. The chain couples TRBV25-1 to TRBJ1-4; no clear D gene. This CDR3 region has 14 residues. The V end was cut by 4 bases, the J end by 8 bases, with 14 bases between. Germline V gives CDR1 MGHDK, CDR2 SYGVNS.

The V call is TRBV3-1 (or the pseudogene TRBV3-2), the J call TRBJ1-4; D gene ambiguous. The V and J ends lost 6 bases and 0 bases respectively, with 11 bases between them. There are 15 residues in the CDR3. The germline CDR1 and CDR2 sequences are LGHDT and YNNKEL (reference sequence). CDR3 region: CASSRRRTTNEKLFF. DNA of the CDR3: TGTGCCAGCAGTCGCCGACGGACAACTAATGAAAAACTGTTTTTT.

V is TRBV19 and J is TRBJ1-4; D is ambiguous. The CDR3 is 14 residues long. V dropped 3 bases and J dropped 4 bases, with 9 bases sitting between them. Germline CDR1 LNHDA, CDR2 SQIVND (reference sequence). CDR3: CASSMPGYNEKLFF. The CDR3 DNA reads TGTGCCAGTAGTATGCCGGGTTATAATGAAAAACTGTTTTTT.

This chain links TRBV5-1 with TRBJ1-2; TRBD1 matches 7 bases. The germline V gene encodes CDR1 SGHRS and CDR2 YFSETQ. V was clipped by 7 bases and J by 0 bases; unmatched bases: 3. The CDR3 runs 13 residues. CDR3 protein: CASGQETNYGYTF. CDR3 DNA sequence: TGCGCCAGCGGACAGGAGACTAACTATGGCTACACCTTC.

This rearrangement joins TRBV10-3 to TRBJ2-7; no clear D gene. Germline V CDR1 and CDR2: ENHRY, SYGVKD. V was clipped by 3 bases and J by 1 base, with 1 base between them. The CDR3 is 11 residues long. In DNA form, the CDR3 reads TGTGCCATCAGTGATTCCTACGAGCAGTACTTC. It codes for CAISDSYEQYF.

The sample holds one count of this clone. The chain has TRBV6-5 and TRBJ2-3; the match to TRBD2 covers 10 bases. The CDR3 length is 14 residues. Trimming cost V 6 bases and J 4 bases; bases outside gene matches: 4. Germline-derived CDR1 and CDR2 are MNHEY and SVGAGI. The CDR3 loop is CASSAGTSADTQYF. For the CDR3, the DNA is TGTGCCAGCAGCGCCGGGACTAGCGCAGATACGCAGTATTTT.

This clone was detected once. J is TRBJ1-1 and V is TRBV2; TRBD1 matches 7 bases. CDR1 and CDR2 (germline): SNHLY, FYNNEI. J lost 10 bases, V lost 7 bases, and 6 bases had no gene match. There are 11 residues in the CDR3. Here the CDR3 DNA reads TGTGCCAGCATGGCAGGGGGTGTAGCTTTCTTT. Translation gives CASMAGGVAFF.

This chain links TRBV6-1 with TRBJ1-4; no definite D call. This CDR3 spans 14 amino acids. Looked up from germline, CDR1 is MNHNS and CDR2 is SASEGT. V was pared by 2 bases and J by 6 bases, with 10 bases between. In DNA form, the CDR3 reads TGTGCCAGCAGTGAATCATATAGCCATGAAAAACTGTTTTTT. Its translation: CASSESYSHEKLFF.